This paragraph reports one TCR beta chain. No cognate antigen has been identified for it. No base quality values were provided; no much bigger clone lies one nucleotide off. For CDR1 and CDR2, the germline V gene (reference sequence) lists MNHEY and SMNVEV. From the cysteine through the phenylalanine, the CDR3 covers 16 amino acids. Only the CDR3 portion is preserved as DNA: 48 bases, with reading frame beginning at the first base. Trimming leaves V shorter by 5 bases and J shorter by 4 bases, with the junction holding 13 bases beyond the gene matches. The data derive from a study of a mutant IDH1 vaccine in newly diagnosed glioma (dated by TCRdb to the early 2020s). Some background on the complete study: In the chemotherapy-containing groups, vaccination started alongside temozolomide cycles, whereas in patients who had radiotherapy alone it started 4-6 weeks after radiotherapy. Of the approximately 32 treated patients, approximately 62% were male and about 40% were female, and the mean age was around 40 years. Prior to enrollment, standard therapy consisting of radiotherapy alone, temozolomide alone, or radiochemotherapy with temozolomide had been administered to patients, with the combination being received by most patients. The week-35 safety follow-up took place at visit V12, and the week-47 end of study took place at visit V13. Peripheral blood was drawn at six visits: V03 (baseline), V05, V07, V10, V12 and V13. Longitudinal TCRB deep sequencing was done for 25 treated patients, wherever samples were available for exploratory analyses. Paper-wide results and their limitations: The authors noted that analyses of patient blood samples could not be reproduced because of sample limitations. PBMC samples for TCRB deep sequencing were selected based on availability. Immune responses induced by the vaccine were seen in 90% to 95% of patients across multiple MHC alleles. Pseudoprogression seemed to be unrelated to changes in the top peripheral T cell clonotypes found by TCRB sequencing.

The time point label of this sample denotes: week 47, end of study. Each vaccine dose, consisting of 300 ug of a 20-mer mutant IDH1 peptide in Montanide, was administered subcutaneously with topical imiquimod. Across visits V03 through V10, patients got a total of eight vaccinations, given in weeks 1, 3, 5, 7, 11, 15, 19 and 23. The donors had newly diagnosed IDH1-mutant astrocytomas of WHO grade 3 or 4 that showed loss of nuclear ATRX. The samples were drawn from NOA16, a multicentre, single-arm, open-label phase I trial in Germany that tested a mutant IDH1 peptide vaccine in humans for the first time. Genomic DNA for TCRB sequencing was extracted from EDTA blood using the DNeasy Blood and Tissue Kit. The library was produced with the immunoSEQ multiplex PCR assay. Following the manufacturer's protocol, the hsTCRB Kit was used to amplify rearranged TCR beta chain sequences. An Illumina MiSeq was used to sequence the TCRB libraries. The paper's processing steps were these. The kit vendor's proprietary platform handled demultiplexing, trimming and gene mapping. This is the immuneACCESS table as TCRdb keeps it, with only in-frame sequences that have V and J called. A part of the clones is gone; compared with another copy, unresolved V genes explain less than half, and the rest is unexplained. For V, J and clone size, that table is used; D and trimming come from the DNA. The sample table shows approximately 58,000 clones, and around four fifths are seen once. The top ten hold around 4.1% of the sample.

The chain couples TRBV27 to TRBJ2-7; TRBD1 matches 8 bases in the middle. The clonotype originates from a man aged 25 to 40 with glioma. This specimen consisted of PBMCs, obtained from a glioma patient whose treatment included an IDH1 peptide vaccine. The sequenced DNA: TGTGCCAGCAGTCTTGCCCCCGGGACAGGAGCATACGAGCAGTACTTC. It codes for CASSLAPGTGAYEQYF.